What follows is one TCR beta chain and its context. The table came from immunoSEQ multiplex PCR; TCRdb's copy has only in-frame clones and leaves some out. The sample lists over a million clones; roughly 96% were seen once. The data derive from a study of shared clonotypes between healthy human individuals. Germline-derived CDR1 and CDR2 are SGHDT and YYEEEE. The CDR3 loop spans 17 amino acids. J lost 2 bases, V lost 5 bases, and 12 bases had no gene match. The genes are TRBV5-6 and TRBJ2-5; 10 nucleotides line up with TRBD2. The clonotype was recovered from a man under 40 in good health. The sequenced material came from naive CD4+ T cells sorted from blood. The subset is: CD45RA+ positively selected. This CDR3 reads CASSPKGVAGGQETQYF. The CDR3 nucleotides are TGTGCCAGCAGTCCAAAGGGGGTAGCGGGAGGACAAGAGACCCAGTACTTC.